Below, 2 T cell receptor beta chains from the same sample are listed, as sequenced in a study of T cell responses to AZD1222 COVID-19 vaccine (dated by TCRdb to the early 2020s). The label giving this sample's time point can be read as: baseline before first vaccination. Libraries were built with the immunoSEQ multiplex PCR assay. This is the immuneACCESS table as TCRdb keeps it, with only in-frame sequences that have V and J called. A part of the clones is gone; compared with another copy, unresolved V genes explain less than half, and the rest is unexplained. The sample table lists about 28,000 clones, about nine tenths of them with a count of one. In total, the top ten clones hold 1% to 1.5% of the sample. The sequencing used peripheral blood, collected on day 0 of AZD1222 vaccination. Every receptor here comes from an adult in good health.

The J gene is TRBJ2-1, the V gene TRBV29-1; D unclear. The CDR3 contains 12 residues. The germline CDR1 and CDR2 sequences are SQVTM and ANQGSEA. Trimming stripped 1 base from V and 6 bases from J, with 7 bases between. The CDR3 coding sequence is TGCAGCGTTGAAGCTAGGTTCAATGAGCAGTTCTTC. Its translation is CSVEARFNEQFF.

The DNA for the CDR3 is TGCAGCGTTGAAGGTTTCGGGAGGATGGGTACAGATACGCAGTATTTT. It yields the protein CSVEGFGRMGTDTQYF. This chain connects TRBV29-1 to TRBJ2-3, with 7 bases matching TRBD2. With 1 base clipped from V and 3 bases from J, the junction kept 10 bases outside the gene matches. The length of the CDR3 is 16 residues. Germline V lookup: CDR1 SQVTM, CDR2 ANQGSEA.